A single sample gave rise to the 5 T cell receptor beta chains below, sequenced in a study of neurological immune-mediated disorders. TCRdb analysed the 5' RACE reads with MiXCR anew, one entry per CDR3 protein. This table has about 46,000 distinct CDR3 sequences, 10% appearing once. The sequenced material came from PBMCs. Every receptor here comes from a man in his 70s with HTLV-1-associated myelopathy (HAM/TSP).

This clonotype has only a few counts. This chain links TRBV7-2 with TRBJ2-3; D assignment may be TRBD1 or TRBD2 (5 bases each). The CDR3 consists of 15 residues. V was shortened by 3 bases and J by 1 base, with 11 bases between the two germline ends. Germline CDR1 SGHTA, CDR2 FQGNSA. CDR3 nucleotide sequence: TGTGCCAGCAGCTTTTTGGGACCAGGCACAGATACGCAGTATTTT. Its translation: CASSFLGPGTDTQYF.

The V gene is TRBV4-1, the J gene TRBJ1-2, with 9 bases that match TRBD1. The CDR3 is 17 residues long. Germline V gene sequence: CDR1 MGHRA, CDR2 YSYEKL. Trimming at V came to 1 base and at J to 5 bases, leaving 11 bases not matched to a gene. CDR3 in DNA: TGCGCCAGCAGCCAAGGGACAGGGGCCCAAGGGGCTTATGGCTACACCTTC. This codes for CASSQGTGAQGAYGYTF.

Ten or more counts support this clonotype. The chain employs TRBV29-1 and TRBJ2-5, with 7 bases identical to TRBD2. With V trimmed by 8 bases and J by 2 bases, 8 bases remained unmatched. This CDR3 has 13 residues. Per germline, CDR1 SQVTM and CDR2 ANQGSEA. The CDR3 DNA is TGCAGCTGCCCTAGCGGCCCACAAGAGACCCAGTACTTC. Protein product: CSCPSGPQETQYF.

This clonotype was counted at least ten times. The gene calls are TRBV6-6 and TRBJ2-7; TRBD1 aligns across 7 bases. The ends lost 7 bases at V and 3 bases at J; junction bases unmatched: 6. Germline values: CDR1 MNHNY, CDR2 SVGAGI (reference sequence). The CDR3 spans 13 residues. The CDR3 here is CASNPGQNYEQYF. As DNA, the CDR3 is TGTGCCAGCAACCCGGGACAGAACTACGAGCAGTACTTC.

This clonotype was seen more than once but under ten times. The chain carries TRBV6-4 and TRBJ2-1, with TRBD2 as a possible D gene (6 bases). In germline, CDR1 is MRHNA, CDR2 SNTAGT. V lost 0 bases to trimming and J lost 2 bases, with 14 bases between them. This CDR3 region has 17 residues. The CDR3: CASSDSPSVAPYNEQFF. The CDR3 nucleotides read TGTGCCAGCAGTGACTCGCCTAGCGTTGCACCCTACAATGAGCAGTTCTTC.